These T cell receptor beta chains were read from a single sample in a study of beta chain features in type 1 diabetes. Method: immunoSEQ multiplex PCR; TCRdb's copy keeps in-frame clones and lacks some. The sample yields around 260,000 clones, approximately 25% seen once. Material for sequencing was naive CD4+ T cells from blood. The receptors were sampled from a woman aged 30 to 39 with type 1 diabetes. CDR3s include the opening cysteine and the closing phenylalanine or tryptophan. The D gene is left open where the match is weak. Not all rows give a size; the values are once, few, many and, for expanded clones, a class.

TRBJ2-3 TRBV7-3 . few CASSLLGGATDTQYF TGTGCCAGCAGCTTGTTGGGGGGAGCGACAGATACGCAGTATTTT
TRBJ1-1 TRBV11-3 . few CASSDDSRTYTEAFF TGTGCCAGCAGCGATGACAGCCGAACGTACACTGAAGCTTTCTTT
TRBJ2-6 TRBV4-1 TRBD2 few CASSHGGAGANVLTF TGCGCCAGCAGCCATGGGGGGGCTGGGGCCAACGTCCTGACTTTC
TRBJ1-3 TRBV30 . . CAWSVTTGNTIYF TGTGCCTGGAGTGTAACTACTGGAAACACCATATATTTT
TRBJ2-6 TRBV2 . . CASTLLSSGANVLTF TGTGCCAGCACCCTACTAAGCTCTGGGGCCAACGTCCTGACTTTC
TRBJ2-2 TRBV27 TRBD1 . CASTTGQGASGELFF TGTGCCAGCACTACCGGACAGGGGGCGTCCGGGGAGCTGTTTTTT
TRBJ2-5 TRBV29-1 . . CSVERTDQETQYF TGCAGCGTTGAGCGGACAGACCAAGAGACCCAGTACTTC
TRBJ1-1 TRBV9 . . CASTRRGGRTEAFF TGTGCCAGCACCCGTAGAGGCGGGCGGACTGAAGCTTTCTTT
TRBJ2-5 TRBV29-1 TRBD1 . CSVEPTGAGDVETQYF TGCAGCGTTGAACCCACAGGGGCCGGGGATGTAGAGACCCAGTACTTC
TRBJ1-5 TRBV4-1 TRBD1 . CASSDQGARQPQHF TGCGCCAGCAGCGACCAGGGGGCGAGGCAGCCCCAGCATTTT
TRBJ1-5 TRBV6-5 . . CASHTGNQPQHF TGTGCCAGCCACACAGGGAATCAGCCCCAGCATTTT
TRBJ2-1 TRBV6-1 . . CAEAAGSYNEQFF TGTGCCGAGGCCGCCGGCTCCTACAATGAGCAGTTCTTC
TRBJ1-1 TRBV29-1 TRBD1 . CSSWTGDTEAFF TGCAGCTCATGGACAGGGGACACTGAAGCTTTCTTT
TRBJ1-2 TRBV28 . . CASSTPRNTGNYGYTF TGTGCCAGCAGTACACCCAGGAATACAGGGAACTATGGCTACACCTTC
TRBJ1-2 TRBV18 TRBD1 . CASSPLGQGFNYGYTF TGTGCCAGCTCACCGTTGGGACAGGGCTTTAACTATGGCTACACCTTC